This is a list of T cell receptor beta chains from one sample in a study of T cell responses to AZD1222 COVID-19 vaccine. Profiled with immunoSEQ multiplex PCR; TCRdb holds only in-frame clones, not every one. The sample has 160,000 or so clones, 85% to 95% seen once. The sample in question was peripheral blood, obtained on day 0 of AZD1222 vaccination. The receptors stem from an adult in good health. The CDR3 runs from the conserved cysteine through the conserved F or W. Each record gives: J gene, D gene, V gene, clone size, CDR3 protein, CDR3 DNA. D genes are given only for firm matches. Where a row states a size, it is once, few, many or the class of an expanded clone; other rows omit it.

J gene: TRBJ2-7; D gene: -; V gene: TRBV3-1/TRBV3-2; clone size: -; CDR3 protein: CASSWDGGSYEQYF; CDR3 DNA: TGTGCCAGCAGCTGGGACGGAGGCTCCTACGAGCAGTACTTC
J gene: TRBJ1-5; D gene: -; V gene: TRBV3-1/TRBV3-2; clone size: -; CDR3 protein: CASSLGQYQPQHF; CDR3 DNA: TGTGCCAGCAGTCTGGGACAATATCAGCCCCAGCATTTT
J gene: TRBJ2-7; D gene: -; V gene: TRBV5-1; clone size: -; CDR3 protein: CASRYDYEQYF; CDR3 DNA: TGCGCCAGCAGGTATGACTACGAGCAGTACTTC
J gene: TRBJ2-6; D gene: TRBD1; V gene: TRBV6-1; clone size: -; CDR3 protein: CASSEVIYRDRVGANVLTF; CDR3 DNA: TGTGCCAGCAGTGAAGTGATTTACCGGGACAGGGTTGGGGCCAACGTCCTGACTTTC
J gene: TRBJ2-2; D gene: -; V gene: TRBV27; clone size: -; CDR3 protein: CASSLGSGNTGELFF; CDR3 DNA: TGTGCCAGCAGTTTGGGCAGCGGGAACACCGGGGAGCTGTTTTTT
J gene: TRBJ2-1; D gene: -; V gene: TRBV7-8; clone size: -; CDR3 protein: CASSLGSDNEQFF; CDR3 DNA: TGTGCCAGCAGCTTAGGCAGTGACAATGAGCAGTTCTTC
J gene: TRBJ1-2; D gene: -; V gene: TRBV6-5; clone size: -; CDR3 protein: CASSYLGWEGGYTF; CDR3 DNA: TGTGCCAGCAGTTACCTGGGCTGGGAGGGTGGCTACACCTTC
J gene: TRBJ1-5; D gene: TRBD1; V gene: TRBV7-9; clone size: -; CDR3 protein: CASSLGGQYNQPQHF; CDR3 DNA: TGTGCCAGCAGTCTAGGGGGACAGTACAATCAGCCCCAGCATTTT
J gene: TRBJ1-2; D gene: -; V gene: TRBV7-2; clone size: -; CDR3 protein: CASSPDRFGYGYTF; CDR3 DNA: TGTGCCAGCAGCCCCGATAGGTTCGGCTATGGCTACACCTTC
J gene: TRBJ2-7; D gene: TRBD2; V gene: TRBV10-2; clone size: -; CDR3 protein: CASSRGLAGGSSYEQYF; CDR3 DNA: TGCGCCAGCAGTAGGGGACTAGCGGGGGGGAGCTCCTACGAGCAGTACTTC
J gene: TRBJ1-2; D gene: -; V gene: TRBV10-3; clone size: -; CDR3 protein: CAISEGESYGYTF; CDR3 DNA: TGTGCCATCAGTGAGGGGGAGAGCTATGGCTACACCTTC
J gene: TRBJ1-2; D gene: -; V gene: TRBV4-3; clone size: few; CDR3 protein: CASSPGQGSYGYTF; CDR3 DNA: TGCGCCAGCAGCCCGGGTCAGGGTTCCTATGGCTACACCTTC
J gene: TRBJ2-1; D gene: -; V gene: TRBV7-9; clone size: once; CDR3 protein: CASSLGSSEKQFF; CDR3 DNA: TGTGCCAGCAGCTTAGGTAGCTCGGAAAAGCAGTTCTTC